The clone carrying this T cell receptor beta chain was observed a few times. CDR1 is MNHEY, CDR2 SVGAGI, per germline. This CDR3 spans 14 amino acids. V shed 2 bases, J shed 2 bases, and the junction held 1 base outside the gene matches. This record belongs to a study of blood T cell repertoires in COVID-19. Repertoires were generated with immunoSEQ multiplex PCR, while TCRdb's copy carries only in-frame clones and drops some. The sample lists about 180,000 clones, about 80% occurring once. The sample comprised PBMCs or T cells enriched from blood (not recorded which). The chain uses TRBV6-5 and TRBJ2-3, with 7 nucleotides matching TRBD1. This clonotype was obtained from a man aged 55 to 70 who had been exposed to COVID-19. The CDR3 DNA is TGTGCCAGCAGTTACGGACAGGCCACAGATACGCAGTATTTT. Translation gives CASSYGQATDTQYF.